The next 26 T cell receptor beta chains were all read from a single sample in a study of early T cells in non-severe SARS-CoV-2 infection. TCRdb reanalysed the 5' RACE reads using MiXCR and keeps one entry per CDR3 protein. The sample lists 70,000 or so distinct CDR3 sequences, approximately 14% occurring once. The sequenced material came from whole blood. The source of these receptors is an adult who was a healthcare worker with PCR-confirmed SARS-CoV-2 infection or an uninfected control (not recorded which).

This clonotype has a handful of counts. The chain joins TRBV6-5 to TRBJ2-2; D is perhaps TRBD1 (6 bases). V gave up 3 bases and J gave up 4 bases, with 18 bases separating them. Germline V gives CDR1 MNHEY, CDR2 SVGAGI. There are 17 residues in the CDR3. DNA for the CDR3: TGTGCCAGCAGTTATAGTTCGGGTACAGGGAGCACCGGGGAGCTGTTTTTT. It specifies CASSYSSGTGSTGELFF.

The gene calls are TRBV5-4 and TRBJ2-7; D may correspond to TRBD1 or TRBD2 (6 bases each). CDR3 size: 16 residues. V lost 4 bases, J lost 6 bases, and 23 bases lay in between. From germline, CDR1 is SGHNT and CDR2 YYREEE (reference sequence). CDR3 sequence: CASSPPVVGGQVEQYF. In DNA form, the CDR3 reads TGTGCCAGCAGCCCACCCGTGGTAGGGGGGCAAGTCGAGCAGTACTTC.

At least ten counts were recorded for this clonotype. This CDR3 fails to terminate in the conserved phenylalanine or tryptophan, so it likely reflects a read error. The limits of the CDR3 on the DNA are not certain, so only TCRdb's listed CDR3 is given. The chain combines TRBV20-1 with TRBJ1-2. The length of the CDR3 is 10 amino acids, counting both ends. Germline V CDR1 and CDR2: DFQATT, SNEGSKA (reference sequence). The CDR3 protein is CSAGLMDGRL.

The J gene is TRBJ2-2, the V gene TRBV9, with a possible D match to TRBD1 (5 bases). The CDR3 has 15 amino acids. Deletions cut 4 bases from V and 4 bases from J, with 14 bases between. The germline CDR1 and CDR2 sequences are SGDLS and YYNGEE. CDR3 sequence reads: CASSLGVSRTGELFF. CDR3 coding DNA: TGTGCCAGCAGCTTAGGGGTCAGTCGCACCGGGGAGCTGTTTTTT.

The DNA for the CDR3 is TGTGCCAGCAGTGCACAGGGAGGTTATGGCTACACCTTC. Its protein is CASSAQGGYGYTF. This chain connects TRBV28 to TRBJ1-2; TRBD1 might be the D (6 bases). The CDR3 length is 13 residues. V lost 5 bases, J lost 5 bases, and 12 bases lay in between. Germline V CDR1 and CDR2: MDHEN, SYDVKM.

This clonotype was seen more than once but under ten times. The chain combines TRBV14 with TRBJ1-6; a possible D gene is TRBD1 (6 bases). CDR3 length: 17 amino acids. Germline lookup yields CDR1 SGHDN and CDR2 FVKESK. Deletions cut 4 bases from V and 9 bases from J, with 22 bases between. In DNA, the CDR3 is TGTGCCAGCAGCCCCGGACTCTGGGGGCCTTCTGGTTCACCCCTCCACTTT. Residues: CASSPGLWGPSGSPLHF.

The V and J genes are TRBV3-1 and TRBJ1-4; a possible D gene is TRBD1 (5 bases). CDR3 size: 15 residues. V lost 5 bases and J 8 bases, leaving 18 bases between the germline ends. Per the germline V gene, CDR1 is LGHDT and CDR2 is YNNKEL (reference sequence). CDR3 nucleotides: TGTGCCAGCAGCGCGGACATCTCATATGGAGAAAAACTGTTTTTT. Translation: CASSADISYGEKLFF.

The CDR3 reads CARLGGELFF. The CDR3 nucleotides read TGTGCCCGCCTCGGAGGGGAGCTGTTTTTT. J is TRBJ2-2 and V is TRBV28; D is unclear. The CDR3 extends over 10 amino acids. The V and J ends lost 11 bases and 8 bases respectively, with 9 bases between them. The germline CDR1 and CDR2 sequences are MDHEN and SYDVKM.

This chain links TRBV4-2 with TRBJ1-4; D ambiguous. Per germline, CDR1 LGHNA and CDR2 YNFKEQ. The V and J ends lost 1 base and 3 bases respectively, with 9 bases between them. This CDR3 contains 15 residues. This CDR3 reads CASSQGWRSNEKLFF. Here the CDR3 DNA reads TGTGCCAGCAGCCAAGGGTGGCGGTCTAATGAAAAACTGTTTTTT.

The CDR3 coding sequence is TGTGCCACCACCGGGACACCTGCAACTAATGAAAAACTGTTTTTT. Encoded protein: CATTGTPATNEKLFF. The chain combines TRBV15 with TRBJ1-4, with D possibly TRBD1 on 6 matching bases. The CDR3 length is 15 residues. Germline CDR1 and CDR2: LNHNV and YYDKDF (reference sequence). The germline V and J ends were trimmed by 7 bases and 0 bases, with 12 bases remaining between them. The variable domain in full, with the rest retrieved from reference TRBV15 and TRBJ1-4, is DAMVIQNPRYQVTQFGKPVTLSCSQTLNHNVMYWYQQKSSQAPKLLFHYYDKDFNNEADTPDNFQSRRPNTSFCFLDIRSPGLGDTAMYLCATTGTPATNEKLFFGSGTQLSVL.

The chain joins TRBV20-1 to TRBJ1-4, with D possibly TRBD1 on 6 matching bases. The CDR3 extends over 13 amino acids. Trimming cost V 7 bases and J 7 bases, with 16 bases left between them. Germline values: CDR1 DFQATT, CDR2 SNEGSKA (reference sequence). The CDR3 here is CSVVGHKGEKLFF. The CDR3 region has the DNA TGCAGTGTGGTGGGACACAAGGGTGAAAAACTGTTTTTT.

This sequence joins TRBV7-3 and TRBJ2-3; TRBD1 aligns across 7 bases. The V segment lost 5 bases and the J segment 6 bases; nucleotides outside the gene matches: 11. This CDR3 spans 15 amino acids. Germline CDR1 reads SGHTA; CDR2 reads FQGTGA. The CDR3 bases are TGTGCCAGCAGCCCAACTGGGACAGCTTCCGATACGCAGTATTTT. As protein: CASSPTGTASDTQYF.

In its sample, this clonotype was seen many times. The chain employs TRBV7-2 and TRBJ2-3, with 11 bases aligning to TRBD1. The trim removed 4 bases at V and 4 bases at J, leaving 10 bases unmatched. CDR3 length: 17 residues. The germline V gene encodes CDR1 SGHTA and CDR2 FQGNSA. This chain's CDR3 is CASSSQGGQGVPDTQYF. CDR3 in DNA: TGTGCCAGCAGCTCCCAGGGGGGACAGGGGGTTCCAGATACGCAGTATTTT.

This clonotype was recorded at least ten times. V is TRBV5-4 and J is TRBJ1-1, with no clear D. V lost 0 bases, J lost 1 base, and 4 bases lay in between. CDR1 is SGHNT and CDR2 is YYREEE in the germline V gene (reference sequence). This CDR3 spans 13 amino acids. CDR3 sequence reads: CASSLDTNTEAFF. CDR3 sequence (DNA): TGTGCCAGCAGCTTGGATACGAACACTGAAGCTTTCTTT.

This clonotype was detected only a few times. The rearrangement uses TRBV5-1 and TRBJ2-7; TRBD1 might be the D (6 bases). V was pared by 1 base and J by 3 bases, with 11 bases between. The CDR3 is 14 residues long. Germline V gene sequence: CDR1 SGHRS, CDR2 YFSETQ. CDR3: CASSLKDSLYEQYF. The CDR3 coding sequence is TGCGCCAGCAGCTTGAAGGACAGTCTCTACGAGCAGTACTTC. The variable domain in full, completed from reference TRBV5-1 and TRBJ2-7, reads KAGVTQTPRYLIKTRGQQVTLSCSPISGHRSVSWYQQTPGQGLQFLFEYFSETQRNKGNFPGRFSGRQFSNSRSEMNVSTLELGDSALYLCASSLKDSLYEQYFGPGTRLTVT.

The chain is built from TRBV7-2 and TRBJ1-5, with 8 positions matching TRBD1. The V segment lost 5 bases and the J segment 2 bases; nucleotides outside the gene matches: 8. CDR1 SGHTA and CDR2 FQGNSA come from the germline V gene. The CDR3 runs 16 residues. The CDR3 bases are TGTGCCAGCAGCCCCCAGGGGGCGCTGGGCAATCAGCCCCAGCATTTT. This gives the protein CASSPQGALGNQPQHF.

This chain uses TRBV7-3 with TRBJ2-5, with D possibly matching TRBD1 (6 bases). The germline V gene has CDR1 SGHTA and CDR2 FQGTGA. This CDR3 contains 15 residues. The V end lost 2 bases, the J end lost 4 bases, and 14 bases lay between the germline ends. CDR3 sequence (DNA): TGTGCCAGCAGCTTAGCGGGCAGGGGATCAGAGACCCAGTACTTC. Translating it yields CASSLAGRGSETQYF. Combining the CDR3 with reference TRBV7-3 and TRBJ2-5 gives the whole variable domain GAGVSQTPSNKVTEKGKYVELRCDPISGHTALYWYRQSLGQGPEFLIYFQGTGAADDSGLPNDRFFAVRPEGSVSTLKIQRTERGDSAVYLCASSLAGRGSETQYFGPGTRLLVL.

This clonotype was picked up many times. This chain connects TRBV14 to TRBJ1-2; D call uncertain. Per the germline V gene, CDR1 is SGHDN and CDR2 is FVKESK. Trimming removed 4 bases at V and 6 bases at J, with 21 bases between. The CDR3 length is 16 residues. The CDR3 sequence: CASSPSGWAGDHGYTF. DNA for the CDR3: TGTGCCAGCAGCCCGTCTGGTTGGGCTGGGGATCATGGCTACACCTTC.

This clonotype was found a few times. The chain has TRBV7-6 and TRBJ2-7; 12 positions match TRBD2. The CDR3 is made up of 16 amino acids. V was pared by 5 bases and J by 3 bases, with 8 bases of the junction left unmatched. Germline V gene lookup returns CDR1 SGHVS and CDR2 FNYEAQ. CDR3 in amino acids: CASSPRLAGDFYEQYF. CDR3 bases: TGTGCCAGCAGCCCTCGACTAGCGGGGGATTTCTACGAGCAGTACTTC.

This clonotype has at least ten counts. This rearrangement joins TRBV27 to TRBJ2-3; 9 bases fit TRBD2. Germline-derived CDR1 and CDR2 are MNHEY and SMNVEV (reference sequence). Trimming cost V 2 bases and J 8 bases; bases outside gene matches: 11. This CDR3 is built from 16 residues. CDR3 residues: CASSLQGGGARSTQYF. Here the CDR3 DNA reads TGTGCCAGCAGTTTACAAGGCGGGGGGGCGAGGAGTACGCAGTATTTT.

J is TRBJ2-1 and V is TRBV11-3; D ambiguous. CDR3 size: 14 residues. Deletions cut 4 bases from V and 8 bases from J, with 15 bases between. CDR1 and CDR2 from the germline V gene are SGHNT and YENEEA. The CDR3 nucleotides read TGTGCCAGCAGCTGGCAGAATACCCAGGATGAGCAGTTCTTC. This codes for CASSWQNTQDEQFF.

This clonotype was seen repeatedly, ten times or more. The chain uses TRBV20-1 and TRBJ2-7; perhaps TRBD2 as D (6 bases). The V and J ends lost 7 bases and 5 bases respectively, with 21 bases between them. The CDR3 has 14 amino acids. From germline, CDR1 is DFQATT and CDR2 SNEGSKA (reference sequence). The CDR3 DNA sequence: TGCAGTGGCAGATGGTTCGGGGGAGGAGACGAGCAGTACTTC. Amino acids: CSGRWFGGGDEQYF.

The chain recombines TRBV6-4 with TRBJ2-2; 11 bases are shared with TRBD2. V shed 2 bases and J 4 bases; nucleotides not matched to a gene: 9. The CDR3 runs to 18 residues. Germline lookup yields CDR1 MRHNA and CDR2 SNTAGT. For the CDR3, the DNA is TGTGCCAGCAGTGACGGGACTAGCGGACCCCCGTTCACCGGGGAGCTGTTTTTT. It encodes CASSDGTSGPPFTGELFF.

This clonotype occurred many times. The V and J genes are TRBV6-6 and TRBJ2-3; 10 nucleotides agree with TRBD2. CDR1 and CDR2 from the germline V gene are MNHNY and SVGAGI (reference sequence). The V and J ends lost 7 bases and 4 bases, in that order; junction bases with no gene match: 8. The CDR3 spans 15 residues. CDR3 DNA: TGTGCCAGCAACCCAGCTAGCGGGGGTGCAGATACGCAGTATTTT. Translating gives CASNPASGGADTQYF.

CDR3 sequence: CASSLSGQSYNEQFF. The CDR3 DNA is TGTGCCAGCAGCTTATCCGGACAATCCTACAATGAGCAGTTCTTC. This sequence joins TRBV7-8 and TRBJ2-1; tentative D call: TRBD1 (5 bases). Trimming took off 2 bases at V and 1 base at J, with 9 bases between the two ends. Germline V gives CDR1 SGHVS, CDR2 FQNEAQ. This CDR3 has 15 amino acids.

This chain uses TRBV29-1 with TRBJ2-7, with 9 bases matching TRBD1. The CDR3 is made up of 13 amino acids. Per the germline V gene, CDR1 is SQVTM and CDR2 is ANQGSEA. The V and J ends lost 5 bases and 1 base, in that order; junction bases with no gene match: 3. DNA of the CDR3: TGCAGCGTTCGGGGGACAGGGTCCTACGAGCAGTACTTC. This codes for CSVRGTGSYEQYF.